The 17 T cell receptor beta chains in this list originate from one sample, sequenced in a study of T cell changes during pregnancy in multiple sclerosis. Assay used: immunoSEQ multiplex PCR; TCRdb lists only in-frame clones, some missing. The profile covers tens of thousands of clones, with 89% appearing a single time and about 1.7% taken by the ten largest. This specimen was peripheral blood, taken after pregnancy. Every receptor here comes from a female donor with multiple sclerosis, enrolled in a pregnancy study.

The CDR3 DNA reads as TGTGCCACCAGGGGTCGACAACCTGAAGCTTTCTTT. Encoded protein: CATRGRQPEAFF. V is TRBV2 and J is TRBJ1-1, with D perhaps TRBD1 (6 bases). CDR3 size: 12 residues. V lost 10 bases, J lost 6 bases, and 15 bases lay in between. Germline CDR1 is SNHLY and CDR2 is FYNNEI. The whole variable domain, remainder taken from reference TRBV2 and TRBJ1-1, is EPEVTQTPSHQVTQMGQEVILRCVPISNHLYFYWYRQILGQKVEFLVSFYNNEISEKSEIFDDQFSVERPDGSNFTLKIRSTKLEDSAMYFCATRGRQPEAFFGQGTRLTVV.

J is TRBJ2-1 and V is TRBV2; 14 nucleotides match TRBD2. The V gene end was trimmed by 5 bases and the J gene end by 6 bases; junction bases not matched to a gene: 21. Germline CDR1 and CDR2: SNHLY and FYNNEI. This CDR3 is built from 21 residues. DNA for the CDR3: TGTGCCAGCAGTTCCGCCCCGGGACTAGCGGGGGAAGAAGGACGTCGCAATGAGCAGTTCTTC. Translation: CASSSAPGLAGEEGRRNEQFF. Complete variable domain (other parts from reference TRBV2 and TRBJ2-1): EPEVTQTPSHQVTQMGQEVILRCVPISNHLYFYWYRQILGQKVEFLVSFYNNEISEKSEIFDDQFSVERPDGSNFTLKIRSTKLEDSAMYFCASSSAPGLAGEEGRRNEQFFGPGTRLTVL.

The rearrangement uses TRBV7-6 and TRBJ1-5; 9 nucleotides align to TRBD1. This CDR3 contains 17 residues. Looked up from germline, CDR1 is SGHVS and CDR2 is FNYEAQ. The V segment lost 1 base and the J segment 2 bases; nucleotides outside the gene matches: 6. Written as DNA, the CDR3 is TGTGCCAGCAGCTTAGAGGGGACAGGGCTCGGCAATCAGCCCCAGCATTTT. Its translation: CASSLEGTGLGNQPQHF.

The chain is built from TRBV19 and TRBJ1-3; D is possibly TRBD1 (5 bases). Germline assignment: CDR1 LNHDA and CDR2 SQIVND (reference sequence). Trimming left V 2 bases short and J 2 bases short, with 10 bases between. The CDR3 is 15 amino acids. CDR3 nucleotide sequence: TGTGCCAGTAGTATACACGACAGCGCTGGAAACACCATATATTTT. This encodes CASSIHDSAGNTIYF. Filled out from reference TRBV19 and TRBJ1-3, the complete variable domain reads DGGITQSPKYLFRKEGQNVTLSCEQNLNHDAMYWYRQDPGQGLRLIYYSQIVNDFQKGDIAEGYSVSREKKESFPLTVTSAQKNPTAFYLCASSIHDSAGNTIYFGEGSWLTVV.

The chain has TRBV12-5 and TRBJ1-1; D unclear. V was clipped by 3 bases and J by 3 bases, with 5 bases between them. The CDR3 length is 12 residues. CDR1 is LGHNT, CDR2 FRNRAP, per germline. DNA for the CDR3: TGTGCTAGTGGTTTAAGCCACACTGAAGCTTTCTTT. This gives the protein CASGLSHTEAFF.

This chain links TRBV7-8 with TRBJ1-6; no firm D call. There are 16 residues in the CDR3. From germline, CDR1 is SGHVS and CDR2 FQNEAQ. Deletions cut 4 bases from V and 4 bases from J, with 14 bases between. CDR3 region: CASSSGGLIYNSPLHF. The CDR3 DNA sequence: TGTGCCAGCAGCTCCGGCGGACTTATTTATAATTCACCCCTCCACTTT. Looking up the rest from reference TRBV7-8 and TRBJ1-6 gives the full variable domain: GAGVSQSPRYKVAKRGQDVALRCDPISGHVSLFWYQQALGQGPEFLTYFQNEAQLDKSGLPSDRFFAERPEGSVSTLKIQRTQQEDSAVYLCASSSGGLIYNSPLHFGNGTRLTVT.

In this sample, this clone turned up once. The chain has TRBV19 and TRBJ1-2; TRBD1 might be the D (6 bases). CDR1 LNHDA and CDR2 SQIVND come from the germline V gene (reference sequence). There are 18 residues in the CDR3. The V and J ends lost 1 base and 7 bases respectively, with 25 bases between them. Written as DNA, the CDR3 is TGTGCCAGTAGTATAGGAAGAGGGACACACACCAAACGGTTTGGCTACACCTTC. Translating gives CASSIGRGTHTKRFGYTF. The full variable domain, its missing parts supplied by reference TRBV19 and TRBJ1-2, is DGGITQSPKYLFRKEGQNVTLSCEQNLNHDAMYWYRQDPGQGLRLIYYSQIVNDFQKGDIAEGYSVSREKKESFPLTVTSAQKNPTAFYLCASSIGRGTHTKRFGYTFGSGTRLTVV.

The V gene is TRBV6-1, the J gene TRBJ2-1, with no clear D. Trimming removed 6 bases at V and 4 bases at J, with 4 bases between. Germline assignment: CDR1 MNHNS and CDR2 SASEGT. This CDR3 region has 11 residues. CDR3 nucleotide sequence: TGTGCCAGCAGGACTTACAATGAGCAGTTCTTC. Its protein product is CASRTYNEQFF.

The rearrangement uses TRBV5-4 and TRBJ2-7; 8 nucleotides line up with TRBD1. V shed 1 base and J 5 bases; nucleotides not matched to a gene: 8. The germline CDR1 and CDR2 sequences are SGHNT and YYREEE (reference sequence). The CDR3 spans 15 residues. The CDR3 spells CASSLNRGVKHEQYF. CDR3 coding DNA: TGTGCCAGCAGCTTGAACAGGGGGGTTAAGCACGAGCAGTACTTC.

In nucleotides, the CDR3 is TGTGCCAGCAGTCCCGGACAGCAGCGGATTGGTGGCTACACCTTC. Protein product: CASSPGQQRIGGYTF. V usage is TRBV27 and J usage is TRBJ1-2; perhaps TRBD1 as D (6 bases). The CDR3 has 15 amino acids. V lost 5 bases and J 7 bases, leaving 20 bases between the germline ends. From germline, CDR1 is MNHEY and CDR2 SMNVEV (reference sequence).

The gene calls are TRBV10-3 and TRBJ2-2; 10 bases agree with TRBD2. The germline gives CDR1 ENHRY, CDR2 SYGVKD. The CDR3 loop spans 15 amino acids. V dropped 6 bases and J dropped 6; count of bases not matched to a gene: 7. For the CDR3, the DNA is TGTGCCATCAGGGAGGCTAGCGGGGGACCCGGGGAGCTGTTTTTT. It yields the protein CAIREASGGPGELFF.

The chain is built from TRBV5-6 and TRBJ2-5; 8 positions agree with TRBD2. Looked up from germline, CDR1 is SGHDT and CDR2 is YYEEEE. With V trimmed by 3 bases and J by 6 bases, 13 bases remained unmatched. The CDR3 runs to 16 residues. The CDR3 region is CASSSRAGDQRKTQYF. Written as DNA, the CDR3 is TGTGCCAGCAGCTCAAGAGCGGGGGACCAGAGAAAGACCCAGTACTTC.

J is TRBJ1-1 and V is TRBV7-8, with D hard to call. The length of the CDR3 is 14 residues. V was cut by 0 bases and J by 1 base, with 6 bases left in between. Germline-derived CDR1 and CDR2 are SGHVS and FQNEAQ. The CDR3 bases are TGTGCCAGCAGCTTAGCGCGCTCGAACACTGAAGCTTTCTTT. Residues: CASSLARSNTEAFF. Together with reference TRBV7-8 and TRBJ1-1, the CDR3 gives the full variable domain: GAGVSQSPRYKVAKRGQDVALRCDPISGHVSLFWYQQALGQGPEFLTYFQNEAQLDKSGLPSDRFFAERPEGSVSTLKIQRTQQEDSAVYLCASSLARSNTEAFFGQGTRLTVV.

The V gene is TRBV15, the J gene TRBJ1-2; 8 bases agree with TRBD1. Unmatched junction bases numbered 0, after V lost 1 base and J lost 5 bases. The CDR3 is 13 residues long. Germline values: CDR1 LNHNV, CDR2 YYDKDF (reference sequence). The CDR3 here is CATSRGTGYGYTF. Written as DNA, the CDR3 is TGTGCCACCAGCAGAGGGACAGGGTATGGCTACACCTTC.

The V call is TRBV6-1, the J call TRBJ1-5; 7 positions agree with TRBD1. The CDR3 runs 14 residues. J was trimmed by 5 bases and V by 3 bases; bases with no gene match: 4. CDR1 MNHNS and CDR2 SASEGT come from the germline V gene. CDR3 amino acids: CASSDGQVYQPQHF. DNA for the CDR3: TGTGCCAGCAGTGACGGACAGGTCTATCAGCCCCAGCATTTT.

This clone has just one count. This sequence joins TRBV29-1 and TRBJ2-3; D might be TRBD2 (5 bases). The CDR3 spans 13 residues. The germline CDR1 and CDR2 sequences are SQVTM and ANQGSEA. Trimming stripped 6 bases from V and 6 bases from J, with 16 bases between. CDR3 DNA: TGCAGCGTACTGACCCCGTCGGGGGATACGCAGTATTTT. Its protein is CSVLTPSGDTQYF.

The V call is TRBV7-9, the J call TRBJ2-1; TRBD2 agrees at 14 bases. V trimming: 5 bases; J trimming: 4 bases; junction bases outside the gene matches: 4. Germline CDR1 and CDR2: SEHNR and FQNEAQ (reference sequence). The CDR3 runs to 16 residues. The CDR3, as DNA: TGTGCCAGCAGCCCGACTAGCGGGGGGGCTTACAATGAGCAGTTCTTC. Protein product: CASSPTSGGAYNEQFF.